This note documents a single T cell receptor beta chain sequence. This sample is drawn from a study of identical twins. All donors were healthy Caucasians. TCRdb recomputed calls from the 5' RACE reads with MiXCR, one row per CDR3 protein. This sample yields about 530,000 distinct CDR3 sequences, of which roughly 15% are seen a single time; 0.35% to 0.45% belongs to the top ten. This same sample was also taken into another study, of yellow fever vaccine responses in identical twins. That source adds: Twins' vaccine T cell response reportedly seemed partly convergent, partly personalized.

The origin of this receptor is a woman between 18 and 30 years old in good health. Material for sequencing was CD4+ T cells sorted from blood.

The CDR3 here is CASSLNQGNYEQYF. The CDR3 DNA follows: TGTGCCAGCTCACTCAATCAGGGAAACTACGAGCAGTACTTC. The chain is built from TRBV18 and TRBJ2-7; maybe TRBD1 (5 bases). The V and J ends lost 4 bases and 3 bases respectively, with 13 bases between them. The CDR3 contains 14 residues. Germline CDR1 is KGHSH and CDR2 is LQKENI.